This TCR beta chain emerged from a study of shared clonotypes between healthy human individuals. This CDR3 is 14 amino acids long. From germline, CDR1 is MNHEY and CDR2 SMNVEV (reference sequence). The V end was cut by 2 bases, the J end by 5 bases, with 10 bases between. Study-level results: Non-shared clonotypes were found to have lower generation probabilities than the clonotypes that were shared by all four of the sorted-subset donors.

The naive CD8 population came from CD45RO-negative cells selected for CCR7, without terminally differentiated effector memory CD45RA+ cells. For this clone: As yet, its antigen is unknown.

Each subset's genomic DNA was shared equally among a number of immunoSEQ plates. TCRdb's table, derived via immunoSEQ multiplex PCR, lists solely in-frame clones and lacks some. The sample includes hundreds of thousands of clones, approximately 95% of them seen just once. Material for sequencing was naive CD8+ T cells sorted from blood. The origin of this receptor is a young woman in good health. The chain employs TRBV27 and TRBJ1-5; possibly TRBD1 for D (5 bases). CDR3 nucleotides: TGTGCCAGCAGTTTACAGGGTTGGGATCAGCCCCAGCATTTT. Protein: CASSLQGWDQPQHF.